Following are 21 T cell receptor gamma chains from one sample sequenced in a study of Vδ1+ human thymocytes. Broader study findings: Thymic TRG and TRD repertoires appeared highly polyclonal, with Gaussian CDR3 length distributions.

These TCRs are of unknown antigen specificity. The template was reverse-transcribed extracted RNA. Pooled V-gene forward primers with one constant-region reverse primer generated the CDR3 amplicons by multiplex PCR. TCRdb reapplied CATT to the multiplex PCR reads. The sample records approximately 8,500 gamma-chain clones, 56% being singletons. Sequencing was performed on Vdelta1+ gamma-delta thymocytes from the thymus. Subset reported: FACS-sorted CD3+ TCRalphabeta- TCRVdelta1+ TCRVdelta2- thymocytes. These receptors originate from a girl less than two years old who had congenital heart surgery.

The V gene call reads TRGV3; no J gene was called. Germline V gene sequence: CDR1 VTNTFY, CDR2 YDVSTARD (reference sequence). The CDR3 sequence is 16 residues long. The CDR3 nucleotides are TGTGCCACCTGGGACAGGCCCATTCTTAATTTGTATAAGAATCTCTTT. Translated: CATWDRPILNLYKNLF.

The chain employs TRGV8 and TRGJP2. TCRdb lists no J gene, so it was determined here by aligning the DNA to germline. Unmatched junction bases numbered 7, after V lost 1 base and J lost 11 bases. CDR3 length: 13 amino acids. The germline CDR1 and CDR2 sequences are VENAVY and YDSYNSRV. CDR3 nucleotides: TGTGCCACCTGGGATAGAAAGGCCTGGATCAAGACGTTT. Translation: CATWDRKAWIKTF.

The chain joins TRGV2 to TRGJ1 or TRGJ2. TCRdb offers no J gene call, so here the DNA was matched to germline to obtain one. Per germline, CDR1 EGSNGY and CDR2 YDSYNSKV. The length of the CDR3 is 12 residues. After removal of 0 bases from V and 11 bases from J, the junction contained 7 bases not matched to a gene. The CDR3 region has the DNA TGTGCCACCTGGGACGGGCATTCAGAGAAACTCTTT. Protein: CATWDGHSEKLF.

This clone was observed once. This chain links TRGV2 with TRGJ1 or TRGJ2. TCRdb supplies no J gene; here it was assigned by aligning the nucleotide sequence to germline. Germline V gene data show CDR1 as EGSNGY and CDR2 as YDSYNSKV. This CDR3 spans 15 amino acids. The J segment lost 0 bases and the V segment lost 0 bases, leaving 5 bases of the junction unmatched. CDR3 amino acids: CATWDGKMNYYKKLF. CDR3 coding DNA: TGTGCCACCTGGGACGGGAAGATGAATTATTATAAGAAACTCTTT.

The chain employs TRGV2 and TRGJ1 or TRGJ2. The J gene is not listed in TCRdb, so it was assigned here from a DNA match to germline. The germline CDR1 and CDR2 sequences are EGSNGY and YDSYNSKV. CDR3 length: 14 residues. The trim removed 2 bases at V and 3 bases at J, leaving 7 bases unmatched. The CDR3 DNA reads TGTGCCACCTGGGACGCTCTACCTTATTATAAGAAACTCTTT. Amino acids: CATWDALPYYKKLF.

The rearrangement joins TRGV2 to TRGJP1. V dropped 0 bases and J dropped 0; count of bases not matched to a gene: 7. Germline V gene data show CDR1 as EGSNGY and CDR2 as YDSYNSKV. The CDR3 loop spans 17 amino acids. This chain's CDR3 is CATWDGRAYTTGWFKIF. CDR3 nucleotide sequence: TGTGCCACCTGGGACGGGCGGGCTTATACCACTGGTTGGTTCAAGATATTT.

As for this clone: The sample contains more than one DNA sequence encoding this CDR3. This chain connects TRGV3 to TRGJ1 or TRGJ2. TCRdb carries no J gene annotation; the J gene was assigned here by matching the DNA with germline. After removal of 0 bases from V and 7 bases from J, the junction contained 6 bases not matched to a gene. CDR3 length equals 13 residues. Germline V CDR1 and CDR2: VTNTFY, YDVSTARD (reference sequence). CDR3 residues: CATWDRLFYKKLF. The CDR3 DNA reads as TGTGCCACCTGGGACAGGCTCTTCTATAAGAAACTCTTT.

V and J are TRGV5 and TRGJ1 or TRGJ2. The J gene is not listed in TCRdb, so it was assigned here from a DNA match to germline. Trimming took 0 bases from V and 7 from J; bases not matched to a gene: 6. This CDR3 has 13 amino acids. Germline V CDR1 and CDR2: VINAFY, YDVSNSKD. CDR3 in amino acids: CATWDRPGYKKLF. CDR3 nucleotides: TGTGCCACCTGGGACAGGCCAGGATATAAGAAACTCTTT.

There are a few counts of this clone. The gene calls are TRGV4 and TRGJP2. The length of the CDR3 is 14 residues. Per germline, CDR1 EGSTGY and CDR2 YDSYTSSV. The junction had 0 bases not matched to a gene; V was cut back by 2 bases and J by 0 bases. Here the CDR3 DNA reads TGTGCCACCTGGGATGATAGTAGTGATTGGATCAAGACGTTT. The encoded protein is CATWDDSSDWIKTF.

The gene calls are TRGV3 and TRGJ1 or TRGJ2. TCRdb is silent on the J gene; assignment here came from matching the DNA to germline. This CDR3 contains 13 residues. V dropped 2 bases and J dropped 3; count of bases not matched to a gene: 4. From germline, CDR1 is VTNTFY and CDR2 YDVSTARD (reference sequence). The CDR3 sequence: CATWDNLYYKKLF. In DNA form, the CDR3 reads TGTGCCACCTGGGACAACCTTTATTATAAGAAACTCTTT.

J is TRGJ1 or TRGJ2 and V is TRGV8. This CDR3 region has 14 residues. CDR1 VENAVY and CDR2 YDSYNSRV come from the germline V gene. V lost 4 bases and J lost 1; bases outside the gene matches: 7. CDR3 nucleotide sequence: TGTGCCACCTGGGACGGAAAAAATTATTATAAGAAACTCTTT. Translating it yields CATWDGKNYYKKLF.

The V gene is TRGV3, the J gene TRGJ1 or TRGJ2. TCRdb lists no J gene, so it was determined here by aligning the DNA to germline. The CDR3 runs 12 residues. Germline V gives CDR1 VTNTFY, CDR2 YDVSTARD (reference sequence). Germline trimming cut 1 base from V and 9 bases from J; bases unmatched to any gene: 6. CDR3 sequence (DNA): TGTGCCACCTGGGACAGCCCGCCTAAGAAACTCTTT. The encoded protein is CATWDSPPKKLF.

The J gene is uncalled and the V gene is TRGV9. The germline CDR1 and CDR2 sequences are GITISATS and ISYDGTV (reference sequence). CDR3 length equals 11 residues. CDR3 bases: TGTGCCTTGTGGGAGATTCGAAAGGAACTCTTT. It translates to CALWEIRKELF.

This rearrangement joins TRGV2 to TRGJ1 or TRGJ2. TCRdb records no J gene; here it was assigned by comparing the DNA to germline. The CDR3 spans 11 residues. CDR1 is EGSNGY and CDR2 is YDSYNSKV in the germline V gene. The ends lost 4 bases at V and 10 bases at J; junction bases unmatched: 7. In DNA form, the CDR3 reads TGTGCCACCTGGGAGTCACAAAAGAAACTCTTT. Its protein is CATWESQKKLF.

Only a few counts were recorded for this clone. This chain joins TRGV2 and TRGJ1 or TRGJ2. Germline V CDR1 and CDR2: EGSNGY, YDSYNSKV. The CDR3 covers 15 residues. V lost 1 base and J lost 0; bases outside the gene matches: 6. CDR3 DNA: TGTGCCACCTGGGACGGCCGGGAGAATTATTATAAGAAACTCTTT. It encodes CATWDGRENYYKKLF.

This clone was seen a handful of times. The chain uses TRGV2 and TRGJP2. Germline CDR1 reads EGSNGY; CDR2 reads YDSYNSKV. This CDR3 has 17 residues. Losses at the gene ends were 0 bases for V and 2 bases for J; bases not matched to a gene: 9. CDR3 sequence reads: CATWDGLVASSDWIKTF. CDR3 DNA sequence: TGTGCCACCTGGGACGGGCTAGTGGCGAGTAGTGATTGGATCAAGACGTTT.

This rearrangement joins TRGV8 to TRGJP2. Assignment of the J gene here rests on matching the DNA to germline, because TCRdb gives none. The CDR3 is made up of 12 amino acids. V lost 3 bases, J lost 11 bases, and 6 bases stayed unmatched. Per the germline V gene, CDR1 is VENAVY and CDR2 is YDSYNSRV. The CDR3 nucleotides are TGTGCCACCTGGGATGGGACGTGGATCAAGACGTTT. It yields the protein CATWDGTWIKTF.

J is TRGJ1 or TRGJ2 and V is TRGV8. Matching the DNA to germline supplied the J gene, which TCRdb does not give. CDR1 is VENAVY, CDR2 YDSYNSRV, per germline. With V trimmed by 5 bases and J by 11 bases, 9 bases remained unmatched. This CDR3 has 11 amino acids. Here the CDR3 DNA reads TGTGCCACCTGGGTCCCAAGGGAGAAACTCTTT. It codes for CATWVPREKLF.

The V and J genes are TRGV3 and TRGJP1. The J gene, not given by TCRdb, was assigned here from a germline match of the nucleotide sequence. CDR1 and CDR2 from the germline V gene are VTNTFY and YDVSTARD (reference sequence). This CDR3 is built from 18 residues. The V and J ends lost 4 bases and 6 bases, in that order; junction bases with no gene match: 20. CDR3 loop: CATWDLTTRIRPGWFKIF. For the CDR3, the DNA is TGTGCCACCTGGGATCTCACAACCAGAATTCGCCCTGGTTGGTTCAAGATATTT.

The V call is TRGV3, the J call TRGJP2. No J segment appears in TCRdb, so it was assigned here by matching the sequence to germline. Germline trimming cut 0 bases from V and 6 bases from J; bases unmatched to any gene: 7. This CDR3 region has 15 residues. Germline CDR1 is VTNTFY and CDR2 is YDVSTARD (reference sequence). CDR3 sequence: CATWDRQGGDWIKTF. Written as DNA, the CDR3 is TGTGCCACCTGGGACAGGCAGGGGGGTGATTGGATCAAGACGTTT.

The V gene is TRGV3, the J gene TRGJ1 or TRGJ2. Here the J gene came from matching the DNA to germline, since TCRdb omits it. Germline loops: CDR1 VTNTFY, CDR2 YDVSTARD (reference sequence). This CDR3 contains 11 residues. V shed 3 bases, J shed 10 bases, and the junction held 6 bases outside the gene matches. The DNA of the CDR3 is TGTGCCACCTGGGACGGGGCGAAGAAACTCTTT. Translating it yields CATWDGAKKLF.